This T cell receptor beta chain was sequenced in a study of cytomegalovirus exposure and HLA in healthy donors. From germline, CDR1 is LGHNA and CDR2 YSLEER. The length of the CDR3 is 15 residues. V lost 0 bases and J 10 bases, leaving 13 bases between the germline ends. The PCR contained 60 Vbeta and 13 Jbeta primers. Produced via immunoSEQ multiplex PCR; TCRdb's table is partial and in-frame only. The sample records around 150,000 clones, approximately 61% being singletons. The donors comprised healthy bone marrow donors. This chain uses TRBV4-3 with TRBJ1-6; D unclear. The sample was PBMCs. The sequence derives from a human donor in good health. The CDR3 is CASSQDRTLDSPLHF. CDR3 bases: TGCGCCAGCAGCCAAGATCGCACGCTAGACTCACCCCTCCACTTT.